This T cell receptor (beta chain) comes out of a study of blood T cell repertoires in COVID-19. Overall study: Collection of acute and convalescent COVID-19 samples took place in the United States, Italy and Spain. Sample material is recorded as cDNA or gDNA derived from T cells, B-cell-depleted T cells, or PBMCs.

Donors in Cohort 3 counted as recovered after two negative PCRs, clearance, or symptom resolution. Germline assignment: CDR1 MNHEY and CDR2 SMNVEV (reference sequence). The CDR3 contains 17 residues. V lost 5 bases, J lost 0 bases, and 17 bases lay in between. Only in-frame clones appear in the TCRdb table, and some are missing; sequencing was by immunoSEQ multiplex PCR. The table shows hundreds of thousands of clones, with 75% to 90% occurring only once. This clonotype originated in a woman between 40 and 55 years old who had recovered from COVID-19. Sequenced material: PBMCs or T cells enriched from blood (not recorded which). The chain carries TRBV27 and TRBJ1-3; TRBD1 might be the D (5 bases). CDR3 DNA sequence: TGTGCCAGCAGTCCGGCAGGGACTTACCTCTCTGGAAACACCATATATTTT. This codes for CASSPAGTYLSGNTIYF.